The 18 T cell receptor beta chains listed next were all sequenced from one sample in a study of shared clonotypes between healthy human individuals. Sequencing used immunoSEQ multiplex PCR; TCRdb keeps in-frame clones, though not all of them. The data show about 1 million clones, about 70% seen once. Sequencing was performed on memory CD4+ T cells sorted from blood. Subset indicated: CD45RA-negative fraction. The source is a man younger than 35 in good health.

This clone was counted between two and nine times. V and J are TRBV19 and TRBJ2-3; TRBD1 aligns across 9 bases. The CDR3 covers 13 residues. CDR1 and CDR2 from the germline V gene are LNHDA and SQIVND (reference sequence). The trim removed 8 bases at V and 7 bases at J, leaving 7 bases unmatched. CDR3 sequence: CASVPGQGHTQYF. As DNA, the CDR3 is TGTGCCAGTGTCCCGGGACAGGGACATACGCAGTATTTT.

This chain connects TRBV9 to TRBJ2-5; 11 nucleotides match TRBD1. The CDR3 length is 15 residues. The V gene end was trimmed by 3 bases and the J gene end by 4 bases; junction bases not matched to a gene: 5. Germline-derived CDR1 and CDR2 are SGDLS and YYNGEE. CDR3 nucleotides: TGTGCCAGCAGCGCAACCGGGACAGGGGGAGAGACCCAGTACTTC. Its translation: CASSATGTGGETQYF.

This chain uses TRBV20-1 with TRBJ2-5; no clear D. The CDR3 has 11 amino acids. CDR1 DFQATT and CDR2 SNEGSKA come from the germline V gene (reference sequence). V lost 4 bases, J lost 4 bases, and 7 bases lay in between. CDR3 bases: TGCAGTGCTATTAGCACAGAGACCCAGTACTTC. Protein sequence: CSAISTETQYF.

Comments on this clone: This likely traces to a read error, being one base from a far larger clone. At the DNA level, this CDR3 is encoded by other sequences in the same sample as well. DNA of the CDR3: TGTGCCAGCAGCCTAGTAGGTTACGAGCAGTACTTC. This sequence encodes CASSLVGYEQYF. J is TRBJ2-7 and V is TRBV7-8; no definite D call. Germline values: CDR1 SGHVS, CDR2 FQNEAQ. This CDR3 contains 12 residues. V lost 5 bases, J lost 4 bases, and 9 bases lay in between. Supplemented by reference TRBV7-8 and TRBJ2-7, the full variable domain reads GAGVSQSPRYKVAKRGQDVALRCDPISGHVSLFWYQQALGQGPEFLTYFQNEAQLDKSGLPSDRFFAERPEGSVSTLKIQRTQQEDSAVYLCASSLVGYEQYFGPGTRLTVT.

V gene TRBV30 combines with J gene TRBJ1-1; 10 bases are shared with TRBD1. Germline lookup yields CDR1 GTSNPN and CDR2 SVGIG (reference sequence). Trimming removed 0 bases from V and 7 bases from J; junction bases left unmatched: 11. The CDR3 covers 16 residues. DNA for the CDR3: TGTGCCTGGAGTGTTCATTTGGGACAGGGGACGGTTGAAGCTTTCTTT. It translates to CAWSVHLGQGTVEAFF.

The V gene is TRBV9, the J gene TRBJ2-3; TRBD2 agrees at 14 bases. The V gene's germline CDR1 is SGDLS and CDR2 YYNGEE. This CDR3 region has 22 residues. V shed 3 bases and J 0 bases; nucleotides not matched to a gene: 18. DNA of the CDR3: TGTGCCAGCAGCGCCCTCCCTCCGACTAGCGGGGGGGGCGGGGGGAGCACAGATACGCAGTATTTT. Translated: CASSALPPTSGGGGGSTDTQYF.

V usage is TRBV2 and J usage is TRBJ1-1, with D possibly being TRBD1 (6 bases). The CDR3 totals 14 residues. Germline loops: CDR1 SNHLY, CDR2 FYNNEI. V lost 4 bases, J lost 0 bases, and 9 bases lay in between. The CDR3 region is CASSVAGVNTEAFF. The CDR3 DNA sequence: TGTGCCAGCAGTGTGGCAGGGGTGAACACTGAAGCTTTCTTT.

The chain uses TRBV7-8 and TRBJ2-2, with D possibly matching TRBD2 (5 bases). The CDR3 is 13 residues long. With 5 bases removed from V and 5 bases from J, the gap between germline ends came to 9 bases. CDR1 is SGHVS, CDR2 FQNEAQ, per germline. CDR3 in DNA: TGTGCCAGCAGCCGACGCGGGACCGGGGAGCTGTTTTTT. This translates into CASSRRGTGELFF.

V gene TRBV7-2 combines with J gene TRBJ2-1; D uncertain. Germline loops: CDR1 SGHTA, CDR2 FQGNSA. The length of the CDR3 is 15 residues. V was clipped by 2 bases and J by 0 bases, with 8 bases between them. The CDR3 DNA is TGTGCCAGCAGCTTAATACCCCCCTCCTACAATGAGCAGTTCTTC. It encodes CASSLIPPSYNEQFF.

Regarding this clone: At the DNA level, this CDR3 is encoded by other sequences in the same sample as well. The J gene is TRBJ1-5, the V gene TRBV10-2, with no clear D. The ends were cut back, 0 bases at V and 7 bases at J, with 10 bases in the middle. This CDR3 is 14 amino acids long. Germline lookup yields CDR1 WSHSY and CDR2 SAAADI. CDR3 in DNA: TGCGCCAGCAGTGAGTCTGGTGGAGGGCAGCCCCAGCATTTT. Encoded protein: CASSESGGGQPQHF.

This chain links TRBV2 with TRBJ2-7, with 8 bases lining up with TRBD1. Germline assignment: CDR1 SNHLY and CDR2 FYNNEI. The CDR3 is 14 residues long. The junction had 9 bases not matched to a gene; V was cut back by 7 bases and J by 4 bases. The CDR3, as DNA: TGTGCCAGCAAGGGACAGGCTCGAGGGTACGAGCAGTACTTC. This sequence encodes CASKGQARGYEQYF.

The V gene is TRBV2, the J gene TRBJ2-4, with 9 positions matching TRBD1. V gave up 6 bases and J gave up 6 bases; unmatched junction bases: 0. The CDR3 runs to 12 residues. Germline assignment: CDR1 SNHLY and CDR2 FYNNEI. CDR3 sequence: CASRGQGNIQYF. For the CDR3, the DNA is TGTGCCAGCAGGGGACAGGGAAACATTCAGTACTTC.

V gene TRBV2 combines with J gene TRBJ2-3; TRBD2 matches at 9 bases. The CDR3 contains 15 residues. Germline assignment: CDR1 SNHLY and CDR2 FYNNEI. V trimming: 3 bases; J trimming: 5 bases; junction bases outside the gene matches: 6. The CDR3 here is CASSEVAGVGDTQYF. CDR3 nucleotide sequence: TGTGCCAGCAGTGAGGTAGCGGGAGTTGGAGATACGCAGTATTTT.

This sequence joins TRBV19 and TRBJ2-1, with 9 bases fitting TRBD2. The germline V gene has CDR1 LNHDA and CDR2 SQIVND (reference sequence). J lost 4 bases, V lost 3 bases, and 10 bases had no gene match. CDR3 size: 17 residues. Here the CDR3 reads CASSIRAGGRQYNEQFF. The CDR3 DNA reads as TGTGCCAGTAGTATTCGAGCGGGGGGCCGACAATACAATGAGCAGTTCTTC.

The chain joins TRBV19 to TRBJ1-1; possibly TRBD1 for D (5 bases). The CDR3 extends over 13 amino acids. Germline CDR1 and CDR2: LNHDA and SQIVND (reference sequence). V gave up 7 bases and J gave up 5 bases, with 14 bases separating them. The chain's CDR3 is CASTVRGRTEAFF. The CDR3 DNA reads TGTGCCAGTACCGTTAGGGGAAGGACTGAAGCTTTCTTT.

Concerning this clone: The same CDR3 arises from other DNA sequences in this sample as well. The chain recombines TRBV18 with TRBJ1-6; weak D call: TRBD1 (5 bases). Looked up from germline, CDR1 is KGHSH and CDR2 is LQKENI. V gave up 2 bases and J gave up 7 bases, with 9 bases separating them. This CDR3 is built from 14 residues. The CDR3 DNA is TGTGCCAGCTCACCAGGGGCAGGGAATTCACCCCTCCACTTT. Its translation: CASSPGAGNSPLHF.

As for this clone: This sample also contains other DNA sequences that code for the same CDR3. The chain links TRBV18 to TRBJ2-2, with 7 bases identical to TRBD1. Germline CDR1 reads KGHSH; CDR2 reads LQKENI. The CDR3 runs 15 residues. The J segment lost 1 base and the V segment lost 2 bases, leaving 1 base of the junction unmatched. CDR3 coding DNA: TGTGCCAGCTCACCAAGGACAGGGAACACCGGGGAGCTGTTTTTT. Translation gives CASSPRTGNTGELFF.

The J gene is TRBJ1-1, the V gene TRBV5-6; no definite D call. This CDR3 spans 13 amino acids. The germline gives CDR1 SGHDT, CDR2 YYEEEE. The germline V and J ends were trimmed by 4 bases and 11 bases, with 18 bases remaining between them. The CDR3 spells CASSRRTLDVAFF. CDR3 nucleotide sequence: TGTGCCAGCAGCCGGCGGACCCTCGATGTGGCTTTCTTT. Complete variable domain (other parts from reference TRBV5-6 and TRBJ1-1): DAGVTQSPTHLIKTRGQQVTLRCSPKSGHDTVSWYQQALGQGPQFIFQYYEEEERQRGNFPDRFSGHQFPNYSSELNVNALLLGDSALYLCASSRRTLDVAFFGQGTRLTVV.